What follows describes a single TCR beta chain. Sequencing was performed with immunoSEQ multiplex PCR; in TCRdb, only in-frame clones are kept and a portion is missing. Of hundreds of thousands of clones listed, 83% are singletons. This entry comes from a study of blood T cell repertoires in COVID-19. CDR1 and CDR2 from the germline V gene are SGHRS and YFSETQ. This CDR3 is built from 15 residues. V dropped 2 bases and J dropped 5; count of bases not matched to a gene: 6. The genes are TRBV5-1 and TRBJ2-3, with TRBD2 matching over 9 bases. What was sequenced was peripheral blood. The receptor was derived from a woman aged 30 to 39 with COVID-19, enrolled during active disease. In DNA, the CDR3 is TGCGCCAGCAGCTTAGCGGGAGGTTCCGGAGATACGCAGTATTTT. Translation gives CASSLAGGSGDTQYF.